These T cell receptor beta chains were read from a single sample in a study of cytomegalovirus exposure and HLA in healthy donors. Measured with immunoSEQ multiplex PCR; TCRdb has only the in-frame clones, and not every one. The table shows a few hundred thousand clones, with roughly 80% occurring only once. Input material: PBMCs. The receptor source for this set is a man aged 25 to 45 in good health and CMV-seronegative. Both conserved end residues are trimmed from each CDR3. The D gene is left open where the match is weak.

d_call,j_call,v_call,cdr3_aa
-,TRBJ1-3,TRBV5-1,ASRPLVASSGNTIY
-,TRBJ2-7,TRBV5-1,ASSPGQGGRYEQY
TRBD1,TRBJ2-7,TRBV11-2,ASSLTGTVTSYEQY
-,TRBJ1-2,TRBV9,ASSVGEGRPYGYT
-,TRBJ2-1,TRBV5-1,ASSLGANNEQF
TRBD1,TRBJ1-2,TRBV2,ASSPGQGSYGYT
TRBD2,TRBJ2-3,TRBV11-3,ASSIGTSPDTQY
-,TRBJ2-1,TRBV4-1,ASSSGSPRDNEQF
-,TRBJ2-3,TRBV6-1,ASSSTGQPTDTQY
TRBD2,TRBJ2-5,TRBV5-6,ASSLVLAGQETQY
TRBD2,TRBJ2-5,TRBV4-2,ASSQAPTGTSVAGTQY
TRBD1,TRBJ1-6,TRBV28,ASSSTGIDLPLH
TRBD1,TRBJ1-3,TRBV18,ASSPTGAGNTIY
-,TRBJ2-5,TRBV7-2,ASSSGSLSQETQY
-,TRBJ1-1,TRBV7-9,ASRPLPAAF
-,TRBJ1-2,TRBV19,ASSIGYNYGYT
-,TRBJ2-7,TRBV4-1,ASSRAGGPPYEQY
TRBD1,TRBJ1-4,TRBV20-1,SAGTGEKLF
TRBD2,TRBJ2-1,TRBV5-1,ASKSIPGLEWNEQF
-,TRBJ2-7,TRBV11-2,ASRDSRTYEQY
TRBD2,TRBJ2-1,TRBV18,ASSESGGPYNEQF
-,TRBJ1-1,TRBV11-2,ASSFRVESEAF
-,TRBJ1-2,TRBV2,ASSTDNYGYT
TRBD2,TRBJ2-5,TRBV6-1,ASSARAGYQETQY
-,TRBJ2-1,TRBV4-3,ASSQERGNEQF
TRBD1,TRBJ2-7,TRBV27,ASSLTGTGAYEQY
-,TRBJ1-4,TRBV6-5,ASSYPTDTNEKLF
TRBD1,TRBJ2-7,TRBV2,ASGDRLSYEQY
-,TRBJ1-2,TRBV28,ASSGVLGAPGGYT
TRBD2,TRBJ2-7,TRBV19,ASSMFGSGTSYEQY
-,TRBJ1-3,TRBV28,ASSFTGSPGNTIY
-,TRBJ2-5,TRBV7-6,ASSARGKETQY
-,TRBJ1-2,TRBV5-6,ASHTGSYGYT
-,TRBJ1-1,TRBV28,ASSLPDTEAF
TRBD1,TRBJ1-3,TRBV18,ASSPPSRGDGNTIY
-,TRBJ2-7,TRBV19,ASSIPGDSSSYEQY
-,TRBJ2-3,TRBV4-3,ASSQSGASTDTQY
-,TRBJ2-1,TRBV6-5,ASISGNSYNEQF
-,TRBJ1-1,TRBV7-9,ASSLGGFTEAF
-,TRBJ1-1,TRBV7-8,ASSWGGGTEAF
TRBD1,TRBJ2-7,TRBV27,ASSLSGTAYEQY
TRBD1,TRBJ1-2,TRBV10-3,AISENIGGAYGYT
-,TRBJ2-2,TRBV6-5,ASRTGRTGELF
-,TRBJ1-4,TRBV6-1,ASSETRDRANEKLF
-,TRBJ1-2,TRBV7-2,ASSSPRQDLNYGYT
-,TRBJ2-1,TRBV15,ATSRDGGGLDNEQF
TRBD2,TRBJ2-1,TRBV7-9,ASSQPSLTSGANEQF
-,TRBJ1-4,TRBV7-9,ASSLSFGGQGREKLF
TRBD2,TRBJ2-2,TRBV7-9,ASSLGLAGADGELF
-,TRBJ2-2,TRBV28,ASSFGHPRGYTGELF
-,TRBJ2-1,TRBV28,ASSFGVSYNEQF
-,TRBJ2-5,TRBV9,ASSPQGYRGQETQY
TRBD2,TRBJ2-1,TRBV19,ASGTLAGGYNEQF
TRBD1,TRBJ1-1,TRBV5-1,ASSLATGQYEAF
-,TRBJ1-1,TRBV28,ASTPWGRENTEAF
TRBD1,TRBJ1-4,TRBV5-1,ASSSDRGRDEKLF
-,TRBJ2-5,TRBV19,ASSKLGEWKETQY
TRBD1,TRBJ1-3,TRBV5-1,ATITQGPPGNTIY
-,TRBJ1-5,TRBV19,ASSAPRGGSYNRQPQH
-,TRBJ2-7,TRBV25-1,ASSVRGLPYEQY